Given below is one T cell receptor beta chain in context. The data originate from a study of T cells in localized non-small cell lung cancer. Germline assignment: CDR1 ENHRY and CDR2 SYGVKD. The length of the CDR3 is 14 residues. Trimming removed 6 bases from V and 3 bases from J, with 14 bases in between. This table comes from immunoSEQ multiplex PCR, and its TCRdb copy is limited to in-frame clones, with some not included. The sample has 61,000 or so clones, roughly 89% seen once. V is TRBV10-3 and J is TRBJ1-2; D gene unclear. The TCR was taken from a woman aged 40-70 years with stage I lung adenocarcinoma. The sample was peripheral blood, taken before any cancer treatment. CDR3 nucleotides: TGTGCCATCAGATACAGAAACCCGGACTATGGCTACACCTTC. Amino acid sequence: CAIRYRNPDYGYTF.